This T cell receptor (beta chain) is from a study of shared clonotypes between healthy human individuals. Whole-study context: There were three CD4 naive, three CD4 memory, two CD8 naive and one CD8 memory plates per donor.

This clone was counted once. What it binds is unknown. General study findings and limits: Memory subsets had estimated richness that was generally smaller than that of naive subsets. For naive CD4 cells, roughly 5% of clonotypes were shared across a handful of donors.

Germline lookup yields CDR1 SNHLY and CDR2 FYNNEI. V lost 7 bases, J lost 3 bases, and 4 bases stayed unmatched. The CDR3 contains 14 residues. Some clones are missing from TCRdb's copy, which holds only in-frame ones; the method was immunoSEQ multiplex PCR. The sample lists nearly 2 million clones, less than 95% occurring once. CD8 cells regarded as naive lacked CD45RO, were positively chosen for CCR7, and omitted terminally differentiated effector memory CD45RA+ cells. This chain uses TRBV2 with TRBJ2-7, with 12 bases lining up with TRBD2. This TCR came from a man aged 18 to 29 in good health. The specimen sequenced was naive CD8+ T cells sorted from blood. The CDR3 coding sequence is TGTGCCAGCACCGGACTAGCGGGGTACTACGAGCAGTACTTC. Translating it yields CASTGLAGYYEQYF.